The 15 T cell receptor beta chains listed next were all sequenced from one sample in a study of blood T cell repertoires in COVID-19. Some clones are missing from TCRdb's copy, which holds only in-frame ones; the method was immunoSEQ multiplex PCR. The data hold 130,000 or so clones, with 85% to 90% observed a single time. Material: peripheral blood. These receptors all come from a human donor in a cohort sampled during active COVID-19.

The J gene is TRBJ2-2, the V gene TRBV18; 14 nucleotides agree with TRBD2. Germline CDR1 and CDR2: KGHSH and LQKENI. The CDR3 contains 18 residues. Losses at the gene ends were 6 bases for V and 0 bases for J; bases not matched to a gene: 6. This CDR3 is CASSQGLAGDPNTGELFF. The CDR3 DNA is TGTGCCAGCTCCCAGGGACTAGCGGGGGACCCGAACACCGGGGAGCTGTTTTTT.

CDR3 in amino acids: CASSQDHGGVYGYTF. In DNA, the CDR3 is TGTGCCAGCAGCCAAGATCACGGGGGTGTTTACGGCTACACCTTC. The genes are TRBV14 and TRBJ1-2, with a tentative D call TRBD1 (5 bases). V lost 0 bases and J lost 8, with 16 bases in between. The CDR3 runs to 15 residues. Germline V CDR1 and CDR2: SGHDN, FVKESK.

The genes are TRBV29-1 and TRBJ2-1; the match to TRBD2 covers 15 bases. Germline V gene lookup returns CDR1 SQVTM and CDR2 ANQGSEA. Trimming took 6 bases from V and 9 from J; bases not matched to a gene: 9. CDR3 length: 15 amino acids. CDR3 DNA: TGCAGCGTCGGACTAGCGGGAGGGCCCTCGGGTGAGCAGTTCTTC. Its translation: CSVGLAGGPSGEQFF.

The chain combines TRBV2 with TRBJ1-6; D not resolved. Germline V gene lookup returns CDR1 SNHLY and CDR2 FYNNEI. V was shortened by 4 bases and J by 8 bases, with 6 bases between the two germline ends. The CDR3 has 12 amino acids. The CDR3, as DNA: TGTGCCAGCAGTGGGAGGGATTCACCCCTCCACTTT. It translates to CASSGRDSPLHF.

The chain couples TRBV4-3 to TRBJ1-2, with TRBD1 as a possible D gene (5 bases). There are 15 residues in the CDR3. CDR1 and CDR2 (germline): LGHNA, YSLEER. Trimming pared 0 bases from V and 4 bases from J, leaving 12 bases between. DNA of the CDR3: TGCGCCAGCAGCCAAGATTCAGGGTACCCCTATGGCTACACCTTC. This encodes CASSQDSGYPYGYTF.

The J gene is TRBJ2-7, the V gene TRBV29-1, with D perhaps TRBD1 (6 bases). Germline assignment: CDR1 SQVTM and CDR2 ANQGSEA. Deletions cut 1 base from V and 1 base from J, with 14 bases between. The CDR3 covers 15 residues. CDR3 bases: TGCAGCGTTGAAGTGGGCAGGGGAAGGTCCTACGAGCAGTACGTC. This sequence encodes CSVEVGRGRSYEQYV.

The V gene is TRBV6-2 or TRBV6-3, the J gene TRBJ1-2, with D possibly being TRBD1 (5 bases). The CDR3 is 16 residues long. CDR1 MNHEY and CDR2 SVGEGT come from the germline V gene. V lost 1 base and J 0 bases, leaving 12 bases between the germline ends. The CDR3 DNA reads TGTGCCAGCAGTTACTTGCGGAGGGGAGCTAACTATGGCTACACCTTC. This gives the protein CASSYLRRGANYGYTF.

The chain links TRBV30 to TRBJ1-2; D remains ambiguous. Germline CDR1 and CDR2: GTSNPN and SVGIG (reference sequence). V shed 0 bases and J shed 4 bases, with 3 bases lying between them. The CDR3 is 11 amino acids. CDR3 nucleotides: TGTGCCTGGAGTGTCCGCTATGGCTACACCTTC. This sequence encodes CAWSVRYGYTF.

V and J are TRBV30 and TRBJ1-1, with TRBD1 matching over 9 bases. CDR3 length: 13 amino acids. V gave up 4 bases and J gave up 4 bases; unmatched junction bases: 4. Germline values: CDR1 GTSNPN, CDR2 SVGIG (reference sequence). The CDR3 loop is CAWTLQGATEAFF. In DNA form, the CDR3 reads TGTGCCTGGACCCTACAGGGGGCCACTGAAGCTTTCTTT.

The CDR3 loop is CASSSLGAYQETQYF. DNA for the CDR3: TGTGCCAGCAGCTCGCTTGGGGCTTACCAAGAGACCCAGTACTTC. The chain combines TRBV13 with TRBJ2-5, with a weak D call TRBD1 (5 bases). V was cut by 4 bases and J by 0 bases, with 12 bases left in between. The CDR3 loop spans 15 amino acids. Germline V gene lookup returns CDR1 PRHDT and CDR2 FYEKMQ (reference sequence). The entire variable domain, with the rest obtained from reference TRBV13 and TRBJ2-5, is as follows: AAGVIQSPRHLIKEKRETATLKCYPIPRHDTVYWYQQGPGQDPQFLISFYEKMQSDKGSIPDRFSAQQFSDYHSELNMSSLELGDSALYFCASSSLGAYQETQYFGPGTRLLVL.

The chain couples TRBV3-1 (or the pseudogene TRBV3-2) to TRBJ2-7, with 7 nucleotides matching TRBD2. The germline V gene encodes CDR1 LGHDT and CDR2 YNNKEL (reference sequence). The CDR3 spans 15 residues. V shed 1 base, J shed 5 bases, and the junction held 8 bases outside the gene matches. The CDR3 sequence is CASSQAAGTKNEQYF. In DNA form, the CDR3 reads TGTGCCAGCAGCCAAGCCGCCGGGACTAAAAACGAGCAGTACTTC.

The rearrangement uses TRBV12-3 or TRBV12-4 and TRBJ1-1; D perhaps matches TRBD1 (6 bases). This CDR3 has 13 amino acids. The V end lost 6 bases, the J end lost 5 bases, and 13 bases lay between the germline ends. The CDR3 region is CASRRGGRTEAFF. CDR3 bases: TGTGCCAGCAGAAGGGGGGGGAGAACTGAAGCTTTCTTT.

V usage is TRBV20-1 and J usage is TRBJ2-3; no firm D call. V was shortened by 7 bases and J by 4 bases, with 9 bases between the two germline ends. This CDR3 has 11 amino acids. Germline CDR1 reads DFQATT; CDR2 reads SNEGSKA (reference sequence). CDR3 in DNA: TGCAGTGTCCGTCCCCCAGATACGCAGTATTTT. It translates to CSVRPPDTQYF.

The J gene is TRBJ1-1, the V gene TRBV13; D remains unclear. The CDR3 sequence is 13 residues long. Looked up from germline, CDR1 is PRHDT and CDR2 is FYEKMQ (reference sequence). V was cut by 2 bases and J by 6 bases, with 10 bases left in between. The CDR3 nucleotides read TGTGCCAGCAGCTTAAAGAGGGAGGCTGAAGCTTTCTTT. It is translated as CASSLKREAEAFF.

This rearrangement joins TRBV29-1 to TRBJ1-2; TRBD1 matches at 9 bases. The CDR3 has 12 amino acids. From germline, CDR1 is SQVTM and CDR2 ANQGSEA. The V and J ends lost 6 bases and 6 bases, in that order; junction bases with no gene match: 5. This chain's CDR3 is CSVGGQGNGYTF. CDR3 in DNA: TGCAGCGTGGGGGGACAGGGAAATGGCTACACCTTC.